The 29 T cell receptor beta chains reported below all come from one sample, sequenced in a study of glioma-infiltrating T cells after dendritic cell vaccination. Described time point: after dendritic cell vaccination, including at tumor progression/relapse. Sequencing used immunoSEQ multiplex PCR; TCRdb keeps in-frame clones, though not all of them. The sample lists some 110,000 clones, 90% seen once, with approximately 2.7% in the top ten. Sample: blood, taken after dendritic cell vaccination. The receptors shown here come from a human donor with glioblastoma.

The chain has TRBV29-1 and TRBJ2-7; TRBD2 matches 8 bases. V was clipped by 5 bases and J by 7 bases; unmatched bases: 4. The CDR3 loop spans 11 amino acids. Germline CDR1 SQVTM, CDR2 ANQGSEA. The CDR3 spells CSVRAGGEQYF. DNA of the CDR3: TGCAGCGTTAGGGCGGGAGGAGAGCAGTACTTC.

This clone was recorded once. This rearrangement joins TRBV7-2 to TRBJ2-7, with TRBD2 identical over 10 bases. Per germline, CDR1 SGHTA and CDR2 FQGNSA. This CDR3 has 13 amino acids. The ends lost 3 bases at V and 6 bases at J; junction bases unmatched: 2. CDR3 region: CASSFSGRPEQYF. For the CDR3, the DNA is TGTGCCAGCAGCTTTAGCGGGAGGCCCGAGCAGTACTTC. The whole variable domain, filled in from reference TRBV7-2 and TRBJ2-7, reads GAGVSQSPSNKVTEKGKDVELRCDPISGHTALYWYRQSLGQGLEFLIYFQGNSAPDKSGLPSDRFSAERTGGSVSTLTIQRTQQEDSAVYLCASSFSGRPEQYFGPGTRLTVT.

For this clone: The junction and the germline gene differ at one end; a read error may be behind it. This chain uses TRBV7-7 with TRBJ2-1, with 10 bases that match TRBD2. Germline CDR1 reads SSHAT; CDR2 reads FNYEAQ (reference sequence). CDR3 size: 15 residues. The CDR3 protein is CASSFSGGPNNEQFF. The CDR3, as DNA: TGTGCTAGCAGCTTTAGCGGGGGGCCCAACAATGAGCAGTTCTTC.

The chain is built from TRBV6-1 and TRBJ1-5, with D unresolved. Deletions cut 4 bases from V and 11 bases from J, with 18 bases between. Germline V CDR1 and CDR2: MNHNS, SASEGT. The length of the CDR3 is 14 residues. The CDR3 DNA sequence: TGTGCCAGCAGTGTAGCCGGGCCGAGCGGGGCCCAGCATTTT. This sequence encodes CASSVAGPSGAQHF.

The CDR3 sequence is CASSLWDRELSSNQPQHF. The CDR3 region has the DNA TGTGCCAGCAGCCTCTGGGACAGGGAACTTTCTAGCAATCAGCCCCAGCATTTT. The chain couples TRBV5-6 to TRBJ1-5, with 9 bases lining up with TRBD1. Germline-derived CDR1 and CDR2 are SGHDT and YYEEEE. The CDR3 consists of 18 residues. Trimming removed 4 bases from V and 0 bases from J; junction bases left unmatched: 11. Using reference TRBV5-6 and TRBJ1-5 for the parts outside the CDR3, the full variable domain is DAGVTQSPTHLIKTRGQQVTLRCSPKSGHDTVSWYQQALGQGPQFIFQYYEEEERQRGNFPDRFSGHQFPNYSSELNVNALLLGDSALYLCASSLWDRELSSNQPQHFGDGTRLSIL.

The V gene is TRBV11-2, the J gene TRBJ2-7; 7 positions match TRBD1. CDR1 SGHAT and CDR2 FQNNGV come from the germline V gene. J lost 2 bases, V lost 6 bases, and 4 bases had no gene match. The CDR3 runs to 13 residues. CDR3: CASSRDRTYEQYF. The CDR3 DNA follows: TGTGCCAGCAGTAGGGACAGAACCTACGAGCAGTACTTC.

V is TRBV7-2 and J is TRBJ2-5; perhaps TRBD2 as D (6 bases). Germline lookup yields CDR1 SGHTA and CDR2 FQGNSA. V was pared by 2 bases and J by 0 bases, with 13 bases between. CDR3 length: 16 residues. In DNA, the CDR3 is TGTGCCAGCAGCTTAATCGGTTGGGACTACCAAGAGACCCAGTACTTC. It specifies CASSLIGWDYQETQYF.

The chain joins TRBV2 to TRBJ1-1, with 7 bases fitting TRBD1. The CDR3 is 14 amino acids. CDR1 and CDR2 from the germline V gene are SNHLY and FYNNEI. CDR3 DNA: TGTGCAGACCGTTCAGACAGGGTGAACACTGAAGCTTTCTTT. Translated, it gives CADRSDRVNTEAFF.

The genes are TRBV6-6 and TRBJ1-6; TRBD1 is a possible D gene (5 bases). CDR3 size: 14 residues. V was shortened by 0 bases and J by 5 bases, with 5 bases between the two germline ends. The germline CDR1 and CDR2 sequences are MNHNY and SVGAGI (reference sequence). CDR3 in amino acids: CASSYSGDNSPLHF. The CDR3 region has the DNA TGTGCCAGCAGTTACTCAGGGGATAATTCACCCCTCCACTTT.

This chain joins TRBV27 and TRBJ1-2, with no clear D. V lost 2 bases and J 8 bases, leaving 9 bases between the germline ends. The CDR3 extends over 12 amino acids. In germline, CDR1 is MNHEY, CDR2 SMNVEV (reference sequence). CDR3 sequence reads: CASSLAGQGYTF. The CDR3 nucleotides read TGTGCCAGCAGTTTAGCTGGGCAAGGCTACACCTTC.

The rearrangement links TRBV27 to TRBJ2-7; the match to TRBD2 covers 9 bases. Losses at the gene ends were 6 bases for V and 2 bases for J; bases not matched to a gene: 8. Germline V lookup: CDR1 MNHEY, CDR2 SMNVEV (reference sequence). This CDR3 has 15 amino acids. CDR3 region: CASSSRLAETYEQYF. CDR3 nucleotides: TGTGCCAGCAGCTCCAGACTAGCGGAAACCTACGAGCAGTACTTC.

The chain recombines TRBV7-9 with TRBJ2-5; 7 nucleotides match TRBD1. The V gene end was trimmed by 5 bases and the J gene end by 5 bases; junction bases not matched to a gene: 11. Germline V gene data show CDR1 as SEHNR and CDR2 as FQNEAQ (reference sequence). The CDR3 is 15 amino acids. CDR3 region: CASSQRTGLGETQYF. The CDR3 nucleotides read TGTGCCAGCAGCCAACGGACAGGACTTGGGGAGACCCAGTACTTC.

CDR3 coding DNA: TGTGCCAGCAGCTCTAGGAGGTCATCCAATGAGCAGTTCTTC. Amino acid sequence: CASSSRRSSNEQFF. The chain carries TRBV13 and TRBJ2-1; D is possibly TRBD2 (5 bases). V was clipped by 4 bases and J by 6 bases, with 13 bases between them. This CDR3 spans 14 amino acids. Per the germline V gene, CDR1 is PRHDT and CDR2 is FYEKMQ (reference sequence). The full variable domain, in which reference TRBV13 and TRBJ2-1 provide the parts outside the CDR3, is AAGVIQSPRHLIKEKRETATLKCYPIPRHDTVYWYQQGPGQDPQFLISFYEKMQSDKGSIPDRFSAQQFSDYHSELNMSSLELGDSALYFCASSSRRSSNEQFFGPGTRLTVL.

The gene calls are TRBV30 and TRBJ1-1; TRBD1 matches at 9 bases. The CDR3 covers 15 residues. Germline-derived CDR1 and CDR2 are GTSNPN and SVGIG (reference sequence). The junction had 9 bases not matched to a gene; V was cut back by 2 bases and J by 5 bases. CDR3 sequence: CAWSPWTGATTEAFF. The CDR3 coding sequence is TGTGCCTGGAGTCCCTGGACAGGGGCGACGACTGAAGCTTTCTTT.

The CDR3 loop is CASSVRGEQYF. DNA of the CDR3: TGTGCCAGCAGTGTAAGGGGTGAGCAGTACTTC. The chain combines TRBV2 with TRBJ2-7; TRBD1 is a possible D gene (5 bases). This CDR3 has 11 amino acids. The V gene's germline CDR1 is SNHLY and CDR2 FYNNEI. Trimming stripped 4 bases from V and 7 bases from J, with 8 bases between.

The chain carries TRBV30 and TRBJ2-3; 12 nucleotides align to TRBD2. With V trimmed by 3 bases and J by 2 bases, 6 bases remained unmatched. The CDR3 has 16 residues. Germline CDR1 reads GTSNPN; CDR2 reads SVGIG (reference sequence). In DNA form, the CDR3 reads TGTGCCTGGAGGGCTAGCGGGGGGGCTCTCACAGATACGCAGTATTTT. Its protein product is CAWRASGGALTDTQYF.

Written as DNA, the CDR3 is TGCGCCAGCAGTGAGTTCGGGAGCGAGACCCAGTACTTC. This sequence encodes CASSEFGSETQYF. V gene TRBV10-2 combines with J gene TRBJ2-5; TRBD2 is a possible D gene (6 bases). Germline assignment: CDR1 WSHSY and CDR2 SAAADI. V gave up 1 base and J gave up 5 bases, with 8 bases separating them. The CDR3 runs 13 residues.

The rearrangement uses TRBV30 and TRBJ2-1, with D possibly TRBD2 on 5 matching bases. The V end lost 6 bases, the J end lost 6 bases, and 18 bases lay between the germline ends. Germline V gene sequence: CDR1 GTSNPN, CDR2 SVGIG (reference sequence). CDR3 length: 14 residues. The CDR3 DNA reads TGTGCCTGCCGCGGGCCAGGATCCATCAATGAGCAGTTCTTC. It is translated as CACRGPGSINEQFF.

The chain joins TRBV9 to TRBJ1-5, with 7 nucleotides matching TRBD1. With 3 bases clipped from V and 6 bases from J, the junction kept 6 bases outside the gene matches. Germline lookup yields CDR1 SGDLS and CDR2 YYNGEE. The CDR3 extends over 14 amino acids. The CDR3 nucleotides read TGTGCCAGCAGCGCCGGCCAGGGGGGTCAGCCCCAGCATTTT. Translating it yields CASSAGQGGQPQHF.

The chain employs TRBV13 and TRBJ2-2; D remains unclear. Germline V CDR1 and CDR2: PRHDT, FYEKMQ (reference sequence). Deletions cut 4 bases from V and 7 bases from J, with 13 bases between. The CDR3 contains 14 residues. CDR3 region: CASSSRDGGGELFF. CDR3 DNA: TGTGCCAGCAGCTCCCGTGACGGCGGCGGGGAGCTGTTTTTT.

Points on this clone: The sample carries other DNA sequences with the same CDR3. The chain is built from TRBV2 and TRBJ1-2; D ambiguous. Per germline, CDR1 SNHLY and CDR2 FYNNEI. Trimming pared 9 bases from V and 3 bases from J, leaving 11 bases between. The CDR3 length is 12 residues. CDR3 region: CASRGGDYGYTF. CDR3 nucleotide sequence: TGTGCCAGTCGTGGCGGGGACTATGGCTACACCTTC.

This chain links TRBV19 with TRBJ1-1; D call uncertain. Trimming cost V 3 bases and J 0 bases, with 20 bases left between them. CDR1 is LNHDA and CDR2 is SQIVND in the germline V gene (reference sequence). The CDR3 extends over 18 amino acids. The CDR3 loop is CASSIYLRRHSMNTEAFF. The CDR3 DNA reads TGTGCCAGTAGTATTTATTTACGGCGACACTCAATGAACACTGAAGCTTTCTTT. Using reference TRBV19 and TRBJ1-1 for the parts outside the CDR3, the full variable domain is DGGITQSPKYLFRKEGQNVTLSCEQNLNHDAMYWYRQDPGQGLRLIYYSQIVNDFQKGDIAEGYSVSREKKESFPLTVTSAQKNPTAFYLCASSIYLRRHSMNTEAFFGQGTRLTVV.

Comment on this clone: The same CDR3 is also encoded by other DNA sequences in this sample. The rearrangement uses TRBV6-1 and TRBJ2-3; perhaps TRBD1 as D (5 bases). V lost 2 bases to trimming and J lost 4 bases, with 7 bases between them. The CDR3 totals 13 residues. CDR1 and CDR2 (germline): MNHNS, SASEGT. The CDR3, as DNA: TGTGCCAGCAGTGAAAGGGGCGCAGATACGCAGTATTTT. The encoded protein is CASSERGADTQYF.

The chain combines TRBV27 with TRBJ1-1; no reliable D call. Germline CDR1 reads MNHEY; CDR2 reads SMNVEV (reference sequence). Trimming took 6 bases from V and 0 from J, leaving 14 bases between them. The CDR3 runs to 15 residues. DNA of the CDR3: TGTGCCAGCAGAGCCACGGGGTCTATGAACACTGAAGCTTTCTTT. Translated, it gives CASRATGSMNTEAFF.

The rearrangement links TRBV18 to TRBJ2-3; 9 bases agree with TRBD1. V was clipped by 5 bases and J by 3 bases; unmatched bases: 3. This CDR3 comprises 14 residues. From germline, CDR1 is KGHSH and CDR2 LQKENI. CDR3 nucleotides: TGTGCCAGCTCAGCCGGGACAGGGACAGATACGCAGTATTTT. It codes for CASSAGTGTDTQYF.

Comments on this clone: One end of the junction is discordant with germline, which a read error may explain. The gene calls are TRBV30 and TRBJ1-4, with 9 bases lining up with TRBD1. The CDR3 consists of 15 residues. From germline, CDR1 is GTSNPN and CDR2 SVGIG (reference sequence). The CDR3 DNA reads as TGTGCCTGGAGGGCTCCGACAGGGGGTCGCGAAAAACCGTTTTTT. Residues: CAWRAPTGGREKPFF.

This clone appeared once. CDR3 in amino acids: CASRRTGFLNEQYF. DNA of the CDR3: TGTGCCAGCAGACGAACAGGGTTTCTAAACGAGCAGTACTTC. The chain combines TRBV2 with TRBJ2-7, with a tentative D call TRBD1 (6 bases). CDR3 length equals 14 residues. The V gene's germline CDR1 is SNHLY and CDR2 FYNNEI. V lost 6 bases and J 5 bases, leaving 17 bases between the germline ends.

The chain combines TRBV4-1 with TRBJ2-7; D perhaps matches TRBD2 (5 bases). The germline gives CDR1 MGHRA, CDR2 YSYEKL. The CDR3 is made up of 16 amino acids. The V gene lost 2 bases and the J gene lost 7 bases, with 21 bases spanning the gap. The CDR3 region has the DNA TGCGCCAGCAGCCAAAAACCCGGAGGTCTTTCTTTGGAGCAGTACTTC. Translating it yields CASSQKPGGLSLEQYF.

The CDR3 DNA follows: TGTGCCAGCAGCCGCACTATTCACGGGGGTCCAGATACGCAGTATTTT. Translated, it gives CASSRTIHGGPDTQYF. This chain uses TRBV11-2 with TRBJ2-3, with D tentatively TRBD2 (6 bases). The V gene's germline CDR1 is SGHAT and CDR2 FQNNGV. Trimming took off 5 bases at V and 4 bases at J, with 19 bases between the two ends. The CDR3 has 16 amino acids.